These 15 T cell receptor beta chains came from one sample sequenced in a study of blood T cell repertoires in COVID-19. Assay used: immunoSEQ multiplex PCR; TCRdb lists only in-frame clones, some missing. Of about 230,000 clones in the sample, nearly 90% were seen once. The sequencing input was PBMCs or T cells enriched from blood (not recorded which). The receptor source for this set is a woman aged 30 to 39 with acute COVID-19.

V usage is TRBV30 and J usage is TRBJ1-5; perhaps TRBD1 as D (5 bases). Germline V gene data show CDR1 as GTSNPN and CDR2 as SVGIG (reference sequence). CDR3 length equals 14 residues. Trimming pared 3 bases from V and 3 bases from J, leaving 12 bases between. CDR3: CAWSGGLTNQPQHF. The CDR3 DNA sequence: TGTGCCTGGAGCGGGGGACTCACCAATCAGCCCCAGCATTTT.

This sequence joins TRBV6-4 and TRBJ2-1; 13 bases map to TRBD2. V was pared by 6 bases and J by 5 bases, with 4 bases of the junction left unmatched. The CDR3 consists of 15 residues. Germline-derived CDR1 and CDR2 are MRHNA and SNTAGT. The CDR3 loop reads CASRPTSGGDNEQFF. CDR3 nucleotide sequence: TGTGCCAGCAGACCTACTAGCGGGGGGGACAATGAGCAGTTCTTC.

The gene calls are TRBV28 and TRBJ2-7; 11 positions match TRBD2. The germline gives CDR1 MDHEN, CDR2 SYDVKM. The CDR3 is 16 amino acids. V was clipped by 7 bases and J by 2 bases; unmatched bases: 10. CDR3 protein: CASTTYGTSGTYEQYF. CDR3 DNA sequence: TGTGCCAGCACCACCTACGGGACTAGCGGAACCTACGAGCAGTACTTC.

Details on this clone: An end of the junction does not agree with germline; a read error may underlie this. The chain links TRBV18 to TRBJ2-1, with D unclear. The CDR3 extends over 13 amino acids. The germline CDR1 and CDR2 sequences are KGHSH and LQKENI. The CDR3 nucleotides read TGTGCCAGCTCATCACCTTCCACAGAAGAGCAGTTCTTC. Its protein is CASSSPSTEEQFF.

The rearrangement links TRBV6-5 to TRBJ2-7; a possible D gene is TRBD1 (6 bases). CDR3 size: 14 residues. Trimming cost V 6 bases and J 0 bases, with 12 bases left between them. Looked up from germline, CDR1 is MNHEY and CDR2 is SVGAGI. CDR3 loop: CASSDRTVSYEQYF. CDR3 DNA sequence: TGTGCCAGCAGCGACAGGACGGTCTCCTACGAGCAGTACTTC.

This chain uses TRBV2 with TRBJ2-1; D might be TRBD2 (6 bases). Germline V lookup: CDR1 SNHLY, CDR2 FYNNEI. This CDR3 spans 14 amino acids. V was clipped by 6 bases and J by 9 bases, with 18 bases between them. CDR3 protein: CASRGGAGQVEQFF. The CDR3 nucleotides are TGTGCCAGCAGAGGAGGGGCAGGGCAGGTTGAGCAGTTCTTC.

The V gene is TRBV11-2, the J gene TRBJ1-6, with D perhaps matching TRBD1 (5 bases). Germline V gene lookup returns CDR1 SGHAT and CDR2 FQNNGV. The CDR3 sequence is 17 residues long. V was pared by 1 base and J by 4 bases, with 14 bases between. As DNA, the CDR3 is TGTGCCAGCAGCTTAGGTTACCCCCGGGGGTATAATTCACCCCTCCACTTT. Translation gives CASSLGYPRGYNSPLHF.

The chain carries TRBV6-1 and TRBJ1-5, with D tentatively TRBD1 (6 bases). There are 15 residues in the CDR3. Trimming took 2 bases from V and 5 from J, leaving 13 bases between them. Looked up from germline, CDR1 is MNHNS and CDR2 is SASEGT. This CDR3 is CASSEFRTDDQPQHF. The CDR3, as DNA: TGTGCCAGCAGTGAATTTAGGACAGATGATCAGCCCCAGCATTTT.

The rearrangement links TRBV10-2 to TRBJ2-5; no clear D. V gave up 0 bases and J gave up 5 bases, with 16 bases separating them. This CDR3 is 16 amino acids long. From germline, CDR1 is WSHSY and CDR2 SAAADI. The CDR3, as DNA: TGCGCCAGCAGTGAGTCGAACCCCACTATGTCGGAGACCCAGTACTTC. This sequence encodes CASSESNPTMSETQYF.

The gene calls are TRBV4-3 and TRBJ2-7; a weak D match, TRBD2 (7 bases). V lost 0 bases to trimming and J lost 6 bases, with 9 bases between them. The germline V gene encodes CDR1 LGHNA and CDR2 YSLEER. The CDR3 length is 13 residues. CDR3 sequence: CASSQDRGAEQYF. For the CDR3, the DNA is TGCGCCAGCAGCCAAGATCGGGGGGCCGAGCAGTACTTC.

V is TRBV6-5 and J is TRBJ1-5; D is unclear. V lost 7 bases and J 5 bases, leaving 15 bases between the germline ends. Germline V gene lookup returns CDR1 MNHEY and CDR2 SVGAGI. There are 14 residues in the CDR3. The CDR3 DNA reads TGTGCCAGCACCGAAATCAATGGAGATCAGCCCCAGCATTTT. Its translation: CASTEINGDQPQHF.

This chain joins TRBV27 and TRBJ2-7, with 11 bases fitting TRBD2. After removal of 3 bases from V and 0 bases from J, the junction contained 1 base not matched to a gene. Germline CDR1 MNHEY, CDR2 SMNVEV (reference sequence). The CDR3 totals 15 residues. In DNA form, the CDR3 reads TGTGCCAGCAGTTTGCTAGCGGGGGGCTCCTACGAGCAGTACTTC. Its translation is CASSLLAGGSYEQYF.

The chain recombines TRBV15 with TRBJ1-4; D uncertain. Germline loops: CDR1 LNHNV, CDR2 YYDKDF (reference sequence). V dropped 6 bases and J dropped 7 bases, with 12 bases sitting between them. The CDR3 extends over 13 amino acids. The CDR3 bases are TGTGCCACCAGAGCCGGGGATCGTGAAAAACTGTTTTTT. It encodes CATRAGDREKLFF.

This chain joins TRBV6-1 and TRBJ1-4, with a possible D match to TRBD1 (5 bases). CDR1 and CDR2 from the germline V gene are MNHNS and SASEGT. V lost 1 base and J lost 11, with 14 bases in between. The CDR3 is 14 residues long. The CDR3 nucleotides are TGTGCCAGCAGTGAAGGGGCAGGGCTCGACAAACTGTTTTTT. Translating it yields CASSEGAGLDKLFF.

The chain links TRBV28 to TRBJ2-1; 11 nucleotides match TRBD2. The CDR3 runs to 15 residues. The V and J ends lost 6 bases and 9 bases, in that order; junction bases with no gene match: 10. CDR1 is MDHEN, CDR2 SYDVKM, per germline. Here the CDR3 DNA reads TGTGCCAGCAGCGCTACTAGCGGGGGTACATTTGAGCAGTTCTTC. Protein: CASSATSGGTFEQFF.